These 3 T cell receptor beta chains share one sample of origin, sequenced in a study of T cell responses to AZD1222 COVID-19 vaccine. Profiled with immunoSEQ multiplex PCR; TCRdb holds only in-frame clones, not every one. The sample yields tens of thousands of clones, 70% to 90% seen once. Sequenced material: peripheral blood, taken on day 0 of AZD1222 vaccination. Every receptor here comes from an adult in good health.

The genes are TRBV2 and TRBJ1-1, with 10 positions matching TRBD1. The germline V gene has CDR1 SNHLY and CDR2 FYNNEI. Trimming removed 0 bases from V and 5 bases from J; junction bases left unmatched: 6. This CDR3 has 16 amino acids. DNA for the CDR3: TGTGCCAGCAGTGAAGCGGGACAGGGGTTCGGGACTGAAGCTTTCTTT. Residues: CASSEAGQGFGTEAFF.

This clone has a single count. CDR3 sequence (DNA): TGTGCCAGCAGCTTGGGACTACTGAACTCCTACAATGAGCAGTTCTTC. Translation gives CASSLGLLNSYNEQFF. The chain combines TRBV5-4 with TRBJ2-1; the D gene is possibly TRBD2 (5 bases). With 0 bases removed from V and 0 bases from J, the gap between germline ends came to 10 bases. CDR1 is SGHNT and CDR2 is YYREEE in the germline V gene (reference sequence). The CDR3 extends over 16 amino acids. Full variable domain (remainder filled in from reference TRBV5-4 and TRBJ2-1): ETGVTQSPTHLIKTRGQQVTLRCSSQSGHNTVSWYQQALGQGPQFIFQYYREEENGRGNFPPRFSGLQFPNYSSELNVNALELDDSALYLCASSLGLLNSYNEQFFGPGTRLTVL.

This clone came up once. The rearrangement links TRBV28 to TRBJ2-5; D remains ambiguous. CDR1 is MDHEN, CDR2 SYDVKM, per germline. This CDR3 has 15 residues. Trimming removed 1 base at V and 5 bases at J, with 14 bases between. The CDR3 here is CASSLSGGIWETQYF. In nucleotides, the CDR3 is TGTGCCAGCAGTTTATCGGGCGGAATCTGGGAGACCCAGTACTTC.